The 7 T cell receptor beta chains listed next were all sequenced from one sample in a study of CD8 T cells in Susac syndrome (dated by TCRdb to the late 2010s). Receptor amplification or capture employed the immunoSEQ multiplex PCR assay. RNA was extracted with the RNeasy kit and roughly 0.45 to 1 ug was reverse transcribed using random hexamers. TCRdb trimmed the raw reads at Q25, called clones with MiXCR and kept productive beta chains. All rows with the same CDR3 protein become a single entry with the most common DNA and genes. In all, the sample holds more than 120,000 distinct CDR3 sequences, and roughly 94% of those were seen once. Of the sample, roughly 0.083% falls within the top ten clones. Sample: CD4+ T cells from PBMCs. These receptors were collected from a human donor in good health.

The chain couples TRBV18 to TRBJ2-2; no clear D. Germline V lookup: CDR1 KGHSH, CDR2 LQKENI. CDR3 length equals 14 residues. The V end was cut by 4 bases, the J end by 6 bases, with 12 bases between. The CDR3 is CASSRLSAPGELFF. The CDR3 DNA reads as TGTGCCAGCTCACGCCTGTCCGCTCCCGGGGAGCTGTTTTTT.

This chain joins TRBV3-1 and TRBJ2-1, with 12 bases lining up with TRBD2. This CDR3 has 15 residues. Germline loops: CDR1 LGHDT, CDR2 YNNKEL (reference sequence). After removal of 2 bases from V and 6 bases from J, the junction contained 2 bases not matched to a gene. The chain's CDR3 is CASSQLAGGSNEQFF. CDR3 coding DNA: TGTGCCAGCAGCCAACTAGCGGGAGGGTCCAATGAGCAGTTCTTC.

The genes are TRBV24-1 and TRBJ2-1, with a possible D match to TRBD2 (6 bases). Per germline, CDR1 KGHDR and CDR2 SFDVKD. V shed 4 bases and J shed 8 bases, with 14 bases lying between them. This CDR3 region has 14 residues. The CDR3 spells CATSDTPGVDEQFF. DNA of the CDR3: TGTGCCACCAGTGACACCCCGGGGGTCGATGAGCAGTTCTTC.

This chain links TRBV30 with TRBJ1-1; 9 bases are a match to TRBD1. CDR3 length: 13 amino acids. Germline-derived CDR1 and CDR2 are GTSNPN and SVGIG (reference sequence). V dropped 4 bases and J dropped 3; count of bases not matched to a gene: 3. This CDR3 reads CAWTRDRDTEAFF. In nucleotides, the CDR3 is TGTGCCTGGACCCGGGACAGGGACACTGAAGCTTTCTTT.

This sequence joins TRBV19 and TRBJ1-1; D is unresolved. The CDR3 has 12 amino acids. The V and J ends lost 4 bases and 5 bases respectively, with 8 bases between them. Per the germline V gene, CDR1 is LNHDA and CDR2 is SQIVND (reference sequence). The CDR3 here is CASSNVGTEAFF. Here the CDR3 DNA reads TGTGCCAGTAGTAACGTTGGTACTGAAGCTTTCTTT.

This chain uses TRBV6-4 with TRBJ2-2, with 7 nucleotides matching TRBD2. V lost 10 bases and J lost 6; bases outside the gene matches: 11. The germline V gene encodes CDR1 MRHNA and CDR2 SNTAGT. This CDR3 contains 14 residues. CDR3 sequence (DNA): TGTGCCAAAAGGAAACTAGCGCCTCCCGGGGAGCTGTTTTTT. Translated: CAKRKLAPPGELFF.

The chain employs TRBV19 and TRBJ2-2, with 7 nucleotides matching TRBD2. Germline trimming cut 5 bases from V and 0 bases from J; bases unmatched to any gene: 3. This CDR3 contains 15 residues. The germline V gene encodes CDR1 LNHDA and CDR2 SQIVND (reference sequence). In DNA form, the CDR3 reads TGTGCCAGTAGTTTGAGCGGGACGAACACCGGGGAGCTGTTTTTT. Translation: CASSLSGTNTGELFF.